What follows describes a single T cell receptor (beta chain). The data originate from a study of blood T cell repertoires in COVID-19. Here immunoSEQ multiplex PCR was the method, and the copy in TCRdb shows in-frame clones only, minus some. The data show about 250,000 clones, with around 89% seen just once and under 9.5% held by the top ten. The sequenced material came from PBMCs or T cells enriched from blood (not recorded which). The receptor's source is a man in his forties or fifties who had recovered from COVID-19.

The CDR3 sequence is CASKFDSRSYEQYF. CDR3 coding DNA: TGTGCCAGCAAGTTTGACAGTCGCTCCTACGAGCAGTACTTC. This chain uses TRBV2 with TRBJ2-7, with D maybe TRBD1 (5 bases). V lost 7 bases to trimming and J lost 0 bases, with 13 bases between them. The V gene's germline CDR1 is SNHLY and CDR2 FYNNEI. The CDR3 extends over 14 amino acids.